A selection of T cell receptor beta chains follows, all from one sample in a study of shared clonotypes between healthy human individuals. Clones were sequenced by immunoSEQ multiplex PCR, and TCRdb holds only the in-frame ones, with some missing. The sample has some 1,600,000 clones, approximately 98% seen once; the top ten hold 0.45%. Sequencing was carried out using naive CD4+ T cells sorted from blood. These receptors were obtained from a man younger than 40 in good health. The CDR3 runs from the conserved cysteine through the conserved F or W. D genes are given only for firm matches. Size is stated for part of the rows, as once, few or many counts, or as a class when the clone is expanded.

D: TRBD1
J: TRBJ1-2
V: TRBV30
size: NA
CDR3: CAWATTGGNYGYTF
DNA: TGTGCCTGGGCGACGACAGGGGGGAACTATGGCTACACCTTC

D: NA
J: TRBJ1-3
V: TRBV29-1
size: NA
CDR3: CSVVVIGNTIYF
DNA: TGCAGCGTTGTCGTGATTGGAAACACCATATATTTT

D: NA
J: TRBJ1-5
V: TRBV28
size: NA
CDR3: CASSSQGWDQPQHF
DNA: TGTGCCAGCAGTTCTCAGGGATGGGATCAGCCCCAGCATTTT

D: TRBD1
J: TRBJ2-5
V: TRBV9
size: NA
CDR3: CASSVGPYRGAGETQYF
DNA: TGTGCCAGCAGCGTAGGGCCGTACAGGGGAGCAGGGGAGACCCAGTACTTC

D: NA
J: TRBJ1-1
V: TRBV6-5
size: NA
CDR3: CASSSRRDIRNTEAFF
DNA: TGTGCCAGCAGTTCCCGTCGGGACATAAGGAACACTGAAGCTTTCTTT

D: NA
J: TRBJ1-3
V: TRBV11-2
size: NA
CDR3: CASSLPGLRNTIYF
DNA: TGTGCCAGCAGCTTACCAGGCCTCAGGAACACCATATATTTT

D: NA
J: TRBJ1-1
V: TRBV5-1
size: NA
CDR3: CASSLAGRLNTEAFF
DNA: TGCGCCAGCAGCTTGGCGGGCAGACTGAACACTGAAGCTTTCTTT

D: NA
J: TRBJ2-2
V: TRBV5-4
size: NA
CDR3: CASSSGPDTGELFF
DNA: TGTGCCAGCAGCAGCGGACCAGACACCGGGGAGCTGTTTTTT

D: TRBD2
J: TRBJ2-2
V: TRBV19
size: once
CDR3: CAIGGRGTSRPANTGELFF
DNA: TGTGCCATCGGTGGGAGGGGGACTAGCCGACCCGCGAACACCGGGGAGCTGTTTTTT

D: TRBD1
J: TRBJ1-1
V: TRBV27
size: NA
CDR3: CASSFGQGGAEAFF
DNA: TGTGCCAGCAGTTTTGGACAGGGGGGGGCTGAAGCTTTCTTT

D: TRBD1
J: TRBJ1-1
V: TRBV18
size: NA
CDR3: CASSSGTGGFAEAFF
DNA: TGTGCCAGCTCATCCGGGACAGGGGGATTTGCTGAAGCTTTCTTT

D: NA
J: TRBJ2-7
V: TRBV7-9
size: NA
CDR3: CASTDKSGGYEQYF
DNA: TGTGCCAGCACCGACAAAAGTGGGGGCTACGAGCAGTACTTC

D: NA
J: TRBJ1-4
V: TRBV20-1
size: NA
CDR3: CSASSYGVVFF
DNA: TGCAGTGCTAGTTCCTACGGCGTGGTGTTTTTT

D: TRBD1
J: TRBJ1-4
V: TRBV7-8
size: once
CDR3: CASSLTGQGGEKLFF
DNA: TGTGCCAGCAGCTTAACGGGACAGGGCGGTGAAAAACTGTTTTTT

D: TRBD1
J: TRBJ1-1
V: TRBV4-1
size: NA
CDR3: CASSQERGSSRGTVATEAFF
DNA: TGCGCCAGCAGCCAAGAAAGAGGATCGAGTAGAGGGACAGTCGCCACTGAAGCTTTCTTT

D: NA
J: TRBJ1-5
V: TRBV29-1
size: NA
CDR3: CSVEMGQPQHF
DNA: TGCAGCGTTGAAATGGGGCAGCCCCAGCATTTT

D: TRBD1
J: TRBJ1-2
V: TRBV28
size: NA
CDR3: CASSFIQGAAFNYGYTF
DNA: TGTGCCAGCAGTTTTATTCAGGGGGCAGCATTTAACTATGGCTACACCTTC

D: NA
J: TRBJ2-5
V: TRBV7-9
size: NA
CDR3: CASSLAGGTQYF
DNA: TGTGCCAGCAGCTTAGCCGGGGGGACCCAGTACTTC

D: NA
J: TRBJ1-2
V: TRBV19
size: NA
CDR3: CASSIIDSRYGYTF
DNA: TGTGCCAGTAGTATAATCGACAGTAGATATGGCTACACCTTC

D: TRBD2
J: TRBJ2-3
V: TRBV13
size: NA
CDR3: CASSLGPLAGGTDTQYF
DNA: TGTGCCAGCAGCTTGGGACCACTAGCGGGAGGCACAGATACGCAGTATTTT

D: NA
J: TRBJ2-7
V: TRBV5-1
size: NA
CDR3: CASSLASAGHSYEQYF
DNA: TGCGCCAGCAGCTTGGCCTCCGCGGGGCACTCCTACGAGCAGTACTTC

D: NA
J: TRBJ1-4
V: TRBV28
size: NA
CDR3: CASNQGYNEKLFF
DNA: TGTGCCAGCAACCAGGGATATAATGAAAAACTGTTTTTT

D: NA
J: TRBJ2-7
V: TRBV19
size: NA
CDR3: CASSLTWGEQYF
DNA: TGTGCCAGTAGTCTGACGTGGGGCGAGCAGTACTTC

D: NA
J: TRBJ2-5
V: TRBV29-1
size: NA
CDR3: CSVEVQVQETQYF
DNA: TGCAGCGTTGAAGTTCAGGTCCAAGAGACCCAGTACTTC

D: NA
J: TRBJ1-2
V: TRBV7-2
size: NA
CDR3: CASSLALLRHTNYGYTF
DNA: TGTGCCAGCAGCTTAGCATTACTCCGACATACTAACTATGGCTACACCTTC

D: TRBD1
J: TRBJ1-1
V: TRBV28
size: NA
CDR3: CASIDRGRVAFF
DNA: TGTGCCAGCATCGACAGGGGGAGGGTGGCTTTCTTT

D: TRBD1
J: TRBJ2-5
V: TRBV14
size: NA
CDR3: CASSPGTGVRETQYF
DNA: TGTGCCAGCAGCCCCGGGACAGGGGTGAGAGAGACCCAGTACTTC

D: NA
J: TRBJ2-7
V: TRBV28
size: NA
CDR3: CASSLYIAYEQYF
DNA: TGTGCCAGCAGTTTGTACATTGCTTACGAGCAGTACTTC

D: NA
J: TRBJ2-7
V: TRBV30
size: NA
CDR3: CAWSVALRREGSSPYEQYF
DNA: TGTGCCTGGAGTGTAGCCCTCCGCAGGGAAGGTTCTTCGCCCTACGAGCAGTACTTC

D: TRBD1
J: TRBJ2-2
V: TRBV5-6
size: NA
CDR3: CASSLIVGTDTGELFF
DNA: TGTGCCAGCAGCTTGATAGTCGGGACAGACACCGGGGAGCTGTTTTTT

D: TRBD1
J: TRBJ1-1
V: TRBV5-4
size: NA
CDR3: CASSSPGQGGTEAFF
DNA: TGTGCCAGCAGCTCACCGGGACAGGGAGGCACTGAAGCTTTCTTT

D: TRBD1
J: TRBJ1-2
V: TRBV5-1
size: NA
CDR3: CASSPLGQDGYTF
DNA: TGCGCCAGCAGCCCCCTGGGACAGGATGGCTACACCTTC

D: TRBD2
J: TRBJ2-1
V: TRBV4-1
size: NA
CDR3: CASSPSGSLNEQFF
DNA: TGCGCCAGCAGCCCGAGCGGGAGTCTCAATGAGCAGTTCTTC

D: NA
J: TRBJ2-1
V: TRBV6-1
size: NA
CDR3: CASITPARVNEQFF
DNA: TGTGCCAGCATCACCCCCGCCAGGGTAAATGAGCAGTTCTTC

D: NA
J: TRBJ2-6
V: TRBV19
size: NA
CDR3: CASSKGLLSGANVLTF
DNA: TGTGCCAGTAGTAAGGGACTGCTCTCTGGGGCCAACGTCCTGACTTTC

D: TRBD2
J: TRBJ2-7
V: TRBV28
size: NA
CDR3: CASSVLAGGYEQYF
DNA: TGTGCCAGCAGTGTACTAGCGGGAGGCTACGAGCAGTACTTC

D: TRBD1
J: TRBJ1-5
V: TRBV6-5
size: NA
CDR3: CASSYFQGDGFSPLHF
DNA: TGTGCCAGCAGTTACTTCCAGGGGGACGGCTTCAGCCCCTTGCATTTT

D: NA
J: TRBJ2-7
V: TRBV28
size: NA
CDR3: CASSRLAGTTYEQYF
DNA: TGTGCCAGCAGTCGGCTTGCGGGCACCACCTACGAGCAGTACTTC

D: NA
J: TRBJ1-1
V: TRBV19
size: NA
CDR3: CASGVRAMNTEAFF
DNA: TGTGCCAGTGGAGTCAGGGCCATGAACACTGAAGCTTTCTTT

D: NA
J: TRBJ2-3
V: TRBV7-6
size: NA
CDR3: CASSLVGAPGTDTQYF
DNA: TGTGCCAGCAGCTTAGTGGGGGCGCCGGGTACAGATACGCAGTATTTT

D: NA
J: TRBJ1-2
V: TRBV5-1
size: NA
CDR3: CASSLEQGDGYTF
DNA: TGCGCCAGCAGCTTGGAACAGGGCGATGGCTACACCTTC

D: NA
J: TRBJ2-7
V: TRBV7-8
size: NA
CDR3: CASSLVGRGRGTSSYEQYF
DNA: TGTGCCAGCAGCTTAGTGGGCAGGGGGCGAGGGACTAGCTCCTACGAGCAGTACTTC

D: NA
J: TRBJ1-2
V: TRBV11-3
size: NA
CDR3: CANFCRDYGYTF
DNA: TGTGCCAACTTCTGCAGGGACTATGGCTACACCTTC

D: TRBD1
J: TRBJ1-5
V: TRBV4-1
size: NA
CDR3: CASSQRTGGDPNQPQHF
DNA: TGCGCCAGCAGCCAACGGACAGGGGGCGATCCCAATCAGCCCCAGCATTTT

D: TRBD2
J: TRBJ2-4
V: TRBV5-1
size: NA
CDR3: CASSLGLAGGPLAKNIQYF
DNA: TGCGCCAGCAGCTTGGGGTTAGCGGGAGGGCCTCTGGCCAAAAACATTCAGTACTTC

D: NA
J: TRBJ1-1
V: TRBV5-1
size: NA
CDR3: CASSSEFLERTEAFF
DNA: TGCGCCAGCAGCTCGGAGTTCCTAGAGCGGACTGAAGCTTTCTTT

D: NA
J: TRBJ2-3
V: TRBV18
size: NA
CDR3: CASSPWTTTGNTDTQYF
DNA: TGTGCCAGCTCACCATGGACCACGACAGGCAACACAGATACGCAGTATTTT

D: NA
J: TRBJ2-1
V: TRBV7-9
size: NA
CDR3: CASSLTVYNEQFF
DNA: TGTGCCAGCAGCCTGACAGTATACAATGAGCAGTTCTTC

D: TRBD2
J: TRBJ2-3
V: TRBV25-1
size: NA
CDR3: CASSSGTSGSTQYF
DNA: TGTGCCAGCAGCAGCGGGACTAGCGGGAGTACGCAGTATTTT

D: TRBD1
J: TRBJ1-5
V: TRBV13
size: NA
CDR3: CASSQRDRAGQPQHF
DNA: TGTGCCAGCAGCCAGCGGGACAGGGCAGGACAGCCCCAGCATTTT